This T cell receptor beta chain was captured by sequencing in a study of T cells in localized non-small cell lung cancer. The study, taken as a whole, reports: Adjacent lung had a median around 60 of the 100 largest tumor clones. Since sequencing was restricted to only one region of the tumor, intratumor heterogeneity remains a possibility. Uninvolved nearby lung showed the greatest T cell clonality, exceeding that found in tumor. Prolonged overall survival went with higher T cell density in the blood.

This clone was picked up one time. Its antigen is currently unknown. CDR3 length: 15 residues. Per the germline V gene, CDR1 is MGHDK and CDR2 is SYGVNS. Germline trimming cut 1 base from V and 6 bases from J; bases unmatched to any gene: 2. Assay used: immunoSEQ multiplex PCR; TCRdb lists only in-frame clones, some missing. This sample carries some 78,000 clones, about four fifths of them seen once, and the ten largest clones take 2.8%. The clonotype was recovered from a man aged 35-69 years with stage I lung adenocarcinoma. Sequenced material: peripheral blood, taken before any cancer treatment. This sequence joins TRBV25-1 and TRBJ2-1; 11 nucleotides match TRBD2. The CDR3: CASSELTSGSNEQFF. The CDR3 DNA reads TGTGCCAGCAGTGAATTAACTAGCGGGAGCAATGAGCAGTTCTTC.